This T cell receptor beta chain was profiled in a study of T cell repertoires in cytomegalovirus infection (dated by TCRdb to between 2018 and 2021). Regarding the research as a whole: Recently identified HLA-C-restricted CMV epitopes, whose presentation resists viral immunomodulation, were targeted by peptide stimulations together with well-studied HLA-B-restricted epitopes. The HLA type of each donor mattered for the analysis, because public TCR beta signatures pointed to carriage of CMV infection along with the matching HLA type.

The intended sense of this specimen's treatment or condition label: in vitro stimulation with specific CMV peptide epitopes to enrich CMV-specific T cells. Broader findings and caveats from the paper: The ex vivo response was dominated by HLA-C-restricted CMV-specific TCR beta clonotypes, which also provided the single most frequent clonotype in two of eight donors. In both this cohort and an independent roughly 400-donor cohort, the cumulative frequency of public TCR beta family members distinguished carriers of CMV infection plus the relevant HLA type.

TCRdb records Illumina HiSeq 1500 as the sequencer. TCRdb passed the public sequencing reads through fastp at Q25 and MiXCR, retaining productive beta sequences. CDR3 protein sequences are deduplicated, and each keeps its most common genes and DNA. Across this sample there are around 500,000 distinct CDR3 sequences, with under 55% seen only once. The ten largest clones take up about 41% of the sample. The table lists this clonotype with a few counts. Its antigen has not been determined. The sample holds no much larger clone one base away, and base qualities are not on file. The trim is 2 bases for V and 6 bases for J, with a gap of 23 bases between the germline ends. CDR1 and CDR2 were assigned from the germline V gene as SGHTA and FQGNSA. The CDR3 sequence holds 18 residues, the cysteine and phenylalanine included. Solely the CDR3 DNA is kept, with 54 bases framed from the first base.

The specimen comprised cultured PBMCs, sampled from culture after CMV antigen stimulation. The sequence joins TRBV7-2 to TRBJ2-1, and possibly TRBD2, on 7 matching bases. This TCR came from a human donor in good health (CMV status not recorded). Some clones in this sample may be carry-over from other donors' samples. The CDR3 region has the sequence CASSLPQDGGGHTNEQFF. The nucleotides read TGTGCCAGCAGCTTACCACAAGATGGGGGGGGACACACCAATGAGCAGTTCTTC.